This T cell receptor beta chain was found in a study of response to subunit inactivated influenza vaccine. TCRdb called the RT-PCR reads again in MiXCR, with one record for every CDR3 protein. The sample lists a few hundred thousand distinct CDR3 sequences; 21% were seen once. CDR1 and CDR2 (germline): SGHVS, FQNEAQ. The CDR3 totals 15 residues. Unmatched junction bases numbered 5, after V lost 4 bases and J lost 3 bases. This TCR derives from a man aged 50 to 75 who received an inactivated influenza vaccine. The sequencing here drew on PBMCs from blood, taken about 20 months after vaccination. The V and J genes are TRBV7-8 and TRBJ2-7; 11 bases agree with TRBD2. The CDR3 region is CASSSETSGGYEQYF. Written as DNA, the CDR3 is TGTGCCAGCAGCTCGGAAACTAGCGGGGGCTACGAGCAGTACTTC.